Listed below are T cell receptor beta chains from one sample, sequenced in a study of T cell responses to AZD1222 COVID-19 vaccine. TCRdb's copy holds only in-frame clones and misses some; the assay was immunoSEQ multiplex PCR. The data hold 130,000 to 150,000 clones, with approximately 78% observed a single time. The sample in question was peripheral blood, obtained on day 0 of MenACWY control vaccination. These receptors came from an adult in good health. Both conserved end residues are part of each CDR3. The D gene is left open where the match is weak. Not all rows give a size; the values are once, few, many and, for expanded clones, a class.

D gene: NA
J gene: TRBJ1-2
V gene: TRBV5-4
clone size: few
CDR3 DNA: TGTGCCAGCAGCTTGGTCTTCGGGGAGGATGGCTACACCTTC
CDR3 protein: CASSLVFGEDGYTF

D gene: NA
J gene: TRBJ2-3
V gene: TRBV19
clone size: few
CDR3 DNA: TGTGCCAGTAGTATGGAAACAGATACGCAGTATTTT
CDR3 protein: CASSMETDTQYF

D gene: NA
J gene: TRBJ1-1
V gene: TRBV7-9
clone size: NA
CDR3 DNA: TGTGCCAGCAGCTTAGTAATCCAGGGAATCACTTTCTTT
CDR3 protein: CASSLVIQGITFF

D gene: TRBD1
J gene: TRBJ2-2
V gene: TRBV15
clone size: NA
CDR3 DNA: TGTGCCACCAGCAGAGTGGGACAGTCCGGGGAGCTGTTTTTT
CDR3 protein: CATSRVGQSGELFF

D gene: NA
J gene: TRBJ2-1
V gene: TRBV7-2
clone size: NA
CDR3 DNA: TGTGCCAGCAGCTTATTGGGACTGCCCTACAATGAGCAGTTCTTC
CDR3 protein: CASSLLGLPYNEQFF

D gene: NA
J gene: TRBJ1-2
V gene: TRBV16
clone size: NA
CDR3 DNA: TGTGCCAGCAGCCAATCCGGGGCATTATTAAACTATGGCTACACCTTC
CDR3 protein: CASSQSGALLNYGYTF

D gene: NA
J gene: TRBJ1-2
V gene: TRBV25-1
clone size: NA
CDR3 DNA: TGTGCCAGCAGTTCGACGTGGGAGGGCTACACCTTC
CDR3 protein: CASSSTWEGYTF

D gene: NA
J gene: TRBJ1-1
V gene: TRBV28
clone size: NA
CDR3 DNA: TGTGCCAGCAGTCTCGGACACCTGAACACTGAAGCTTTCTTT
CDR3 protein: CASSLGHLNTEAFF

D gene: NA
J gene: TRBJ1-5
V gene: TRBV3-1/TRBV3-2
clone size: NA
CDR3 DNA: TGTGCCAGCAGCCAATTGGTGGTAAGGGGAATTGGGAATCAGCCCCAGCATTTT
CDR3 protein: CASSQLVVRGIGNQPQHF

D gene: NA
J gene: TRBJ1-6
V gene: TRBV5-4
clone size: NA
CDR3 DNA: TGTGCCAGCAGCAATAATTCACCCCTCCACTTT
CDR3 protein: CASSNNSPLHF

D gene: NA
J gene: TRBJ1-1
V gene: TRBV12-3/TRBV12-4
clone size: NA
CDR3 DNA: TGTGCCAGCACCTCAGGGGTGGGCACTGAAGCTTTCTTT
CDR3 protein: CASTSGVGTEAFF

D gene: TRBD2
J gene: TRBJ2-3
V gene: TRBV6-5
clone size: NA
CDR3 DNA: TGTGCCGCGAGGCAGCGGGGGACAGATACGCAGTATTTT
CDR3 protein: CAARQRGTDTQYF

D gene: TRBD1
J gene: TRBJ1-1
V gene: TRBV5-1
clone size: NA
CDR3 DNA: TGCGCCAGCAGCTCCGGACAGGGGGCCCTGAACACTGAAGCTTTCTTT
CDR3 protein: CASSSGQGALNTEAFF

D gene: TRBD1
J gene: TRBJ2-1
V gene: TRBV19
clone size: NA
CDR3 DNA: TGTGCCAGTAGTCGACAGGGGCCCTACAATGAGCAGTTCTTC
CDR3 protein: CASSRQGPYNEQFF

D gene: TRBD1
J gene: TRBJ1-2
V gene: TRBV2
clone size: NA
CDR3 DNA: TGTGCCAGCAGCGAGGGACAGCCGGGTGGCTACACCTTC
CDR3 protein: CASSEGQPGGYTF

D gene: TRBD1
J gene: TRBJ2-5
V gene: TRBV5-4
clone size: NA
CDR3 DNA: TGTGCCAGCAGCCAAGGGACAGAACAAGAGACCCAGTACTTC
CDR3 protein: CASSQGTEQETQYF

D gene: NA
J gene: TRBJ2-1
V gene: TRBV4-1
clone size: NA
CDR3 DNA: TGCGCCAGCAGCCCCAGACGGGGCAGGGGCATCAATGAGCAGTTCTTC
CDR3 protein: CASSPRRGRGINEQFF

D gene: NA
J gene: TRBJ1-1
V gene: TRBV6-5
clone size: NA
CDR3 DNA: TGTGCCAGCAGCTACGAGGACAACACTGAAGCTTTCTTT
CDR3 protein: CASSYEDNTEAFF

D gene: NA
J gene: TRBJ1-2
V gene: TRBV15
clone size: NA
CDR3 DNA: TGTGCCACCAGCCGAGATAATGGGGCCCGGACGGGTGGCTACACCTTC
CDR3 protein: CATSRDNGARTGGYTF

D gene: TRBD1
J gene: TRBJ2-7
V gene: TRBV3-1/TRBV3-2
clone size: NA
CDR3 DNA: TGTGCCAGCCGGGGACAGCAATCCTACGAGCAGTACTTC
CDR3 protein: CASRGQQSYEQYF